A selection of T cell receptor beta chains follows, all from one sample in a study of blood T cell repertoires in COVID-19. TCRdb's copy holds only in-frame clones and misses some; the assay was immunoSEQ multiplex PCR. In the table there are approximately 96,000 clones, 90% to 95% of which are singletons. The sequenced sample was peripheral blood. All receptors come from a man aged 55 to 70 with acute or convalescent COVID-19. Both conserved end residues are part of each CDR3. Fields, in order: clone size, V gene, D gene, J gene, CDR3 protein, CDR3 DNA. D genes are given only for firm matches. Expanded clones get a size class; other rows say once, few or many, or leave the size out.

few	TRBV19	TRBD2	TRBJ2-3	CASSTREGGDTQYF	TGTGCCAGTAGTACTAGGGAGGGCGGGGATACGCAGTATTTT
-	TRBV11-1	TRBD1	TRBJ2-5	CASSQDREETQYF	TGTGCCAGCAGCCAGGACAGGGAAGAGACCCAGTACTTC
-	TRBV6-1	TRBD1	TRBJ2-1	CASSENRGQGPKEQFF	TGTGCCAGCAGTGAGAATAGGGGACAGGGCCCAAAGGAGCAGTTCTTC
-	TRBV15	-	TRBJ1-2	CATSRDKGYGYTF	TGTGCCACCAGCAGGGACAAGGGCTATGGCTACACCTTC
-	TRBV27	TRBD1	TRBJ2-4	CASSYRGDIQYF	TGTGCCAGCAGCTACAGGGGTGACATTCAGTACTTC
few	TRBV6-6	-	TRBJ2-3	CASSYTGEADTQYF	TGTGCCAGCAGTTACACGGGAGAGGCAGATACGCAGTATTTT
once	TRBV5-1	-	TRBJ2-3	CASSEGGTDTQYF	TGCGCCAGCAGCGAGGGGGGCACAGATACGCAGTATTTT
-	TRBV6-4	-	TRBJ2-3	CASGPAYPDTQYF	TGTGCCAGCGGCCCCGCTTATCCAGATACGCAGTATTTT
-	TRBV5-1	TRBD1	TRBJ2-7	CASSSKTGYEQYF	TGCGCCAGCAGCTCTAAGACAGGGTACGAGCAGTACTTC
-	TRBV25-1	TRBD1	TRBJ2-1	CASRGGSEQFF	TGTGCCAGCAGAGGGGGCAGTGAGCAGTTCTTC
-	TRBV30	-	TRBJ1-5	CAWRDFPDQPQHF	TGTGCCTGGAGGGACTTCCCGGATCAGCCCCAGCATTTT
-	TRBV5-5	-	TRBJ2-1	CASNIGVAYNEQFF	TGTGCCAGCAATATAGGGGTTGCCTACAATGAGCAGTTCTTC
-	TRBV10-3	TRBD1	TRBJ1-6	CAIRGQLDSPLHF	TGTGCCATCAGGGGACAGTTGGATTCACCCCTCCACTTT
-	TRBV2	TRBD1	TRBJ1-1	CASSDPTGGGTEAFF	TGTGCCAGCAGTGACCCGACAGGGGGCGGCACTGAAGCTTTCTTT
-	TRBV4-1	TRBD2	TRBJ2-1	CASSQSGTSGYNEQFF	TGCGCCAGCAGCCAGTCCGGGACTAGCGGGTACAATGAGCAGTTCTTC
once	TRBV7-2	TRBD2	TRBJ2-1	CASSPGLAGGSYNEQFF	TGTGCCAGCAGCCCCGGACTAGCGGGGGGTTCCTACAATGAGCAGTTCTTC
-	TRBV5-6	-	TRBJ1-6	CASSLDSNSYYSPLHF	TGTGCCAGCAGCTTGGATTCGAACAGCTATTATTCACCCCTCCACTTT
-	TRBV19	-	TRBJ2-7	CASSGALSYEQYF	TGTGCCAGTTCAGGGGCCCTCTCCTACGAGCAGTACTTC
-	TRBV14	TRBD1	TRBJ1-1	CASSAWTGNTEAFF	TGTGCCAGCAGTGCATGGACAGGGAACACTGAAGCTTTCTTT
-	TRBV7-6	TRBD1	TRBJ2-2	CASSLEQGSTGELFF	TGTGCCAGCAGCTTAGAACAGGGGAGCACCGGGGAGCTGTTTTTT
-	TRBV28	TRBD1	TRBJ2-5	CASSGGTGGLDETQYF	TGTGCCAGCAGTGGAGGGACAGGGGGCTTGGATGAGACCCAGTACTTC
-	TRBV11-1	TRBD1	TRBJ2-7	CASSIQGNAYEQYF	TGTGCCAGCAGCATACAGGGGAACGCCTACGAGCAGTACTTC
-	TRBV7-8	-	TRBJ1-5	CASSQNTGYSNQPQHF	TGTGCCAGCAGCCAAAACACAGGATATAGCAATCAGCCCCAGCATTTT
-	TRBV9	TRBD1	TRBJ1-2	CASSPSDRTNYGYTF	TGTGCCAGCAGCCCCTCGGACAGGACCAACTATGGCTACACCTTC
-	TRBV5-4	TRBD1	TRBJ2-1	CASSAGTGGEYEQFF	TGTGCCAGCAGCGCCGGGACAGGGGGCGAGTATGAGCAGTTCTTC
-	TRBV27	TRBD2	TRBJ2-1	CASSSQSPGTSVYNEQFF	TGTGCCAGCAGTTCGCAGTCACCCGGGACTAGCGTTTACAATGAGCAGTTCTTC
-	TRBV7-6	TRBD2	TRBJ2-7	CASSLAGTSGYEQYF	TGTGCCAGCAGCTTGGCCGGGACTAGCGGCTACGAGCAGTACTTC
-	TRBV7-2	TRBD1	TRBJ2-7	CASSPQTGGLYEQYF	TGTGCCAGCAGCCCCCAGACAGGGGGACTCTACGAGCAGTACTTC
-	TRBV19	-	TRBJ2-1	CASTADSAAWNEQFF	TGTGCCAGTACCGCGGACAGTGCCGCATGGAATGAGCAGTTCTTC
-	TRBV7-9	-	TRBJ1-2	CASSLSADYGYTF	TGTGCCAGCAGCCTAAGTGCTGACTATGGCTACACCTTC
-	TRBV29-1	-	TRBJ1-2	CSVPTTAYGYTF	TGCAGCGTTCCAACGACAGCCTATGGCTACACCTTC
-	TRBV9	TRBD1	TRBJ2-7	CASSEGQDLDEQYF	TGTGCCAGCAGCGAGGGACAGGATCTCGACGAGCAGTACTTC
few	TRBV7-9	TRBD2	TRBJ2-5	CASSPGLAGAETQYF	TGTGCCAGCAGCCCGGGACTAGCGGGGGCGGAGACCCAGTACTTC
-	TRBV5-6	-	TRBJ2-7	CASSPTGRYEQYF	TGTGCCAGCAGTCCAACCGGGAGATACGAGCAGTACTTC